The 25 T cell receptor beta chains listed next were all sequenced from one sample in a study of T cells in localized non-small cell lung cancer. Profiled with immunoSEQ multiplex PCR; TCRdb holds only in-frame clones, not every one. The sample records fewer than 35,000 clones, roughly nine tenths being singletons. The sample was peripheral blood mononuclear cells, taken before any cancer treatment. Source of these receptors: a man aged 35 to 70 with stage III lung adenocarcinoma.

V and J are TRBV4-1 and TRBJ2-5; D might be TRBD1 (7 bases). Trimming took off 1 base at V and 3 bases at J, with 15 bases between the two ends. This CDR3 has 16 residues. Germline values: CDR1 MGHRA, CDR2 YSYEKL. CDR3 protein: CASSQGGRGVKETQYF. DNA of the CDR3: TGCGCCAGCAGCCAAGGAGGCAGGGGGGTCAAAGAGACCCAGTACTTC.

The rearrangement joins TRBV7-8 to TRBJ2-5; D may be TRBD1 (6 bases). Germline CDR1 SGHVS, CDR2 FQNEAQ. The CDR3 is made up of 15 amino acids. V shed 1 base and J shed 5 bases, with 14 bases lying between them. The CDR3 nucleotides read TGTGCCAGCAGCTTAGTTGGGGGCTCGTGGGAGACCCAGTACTTC. Its translation: CASSLVGGSWETQYF. Complete variable domain (other parts from reference TRBV7-8 and TRBJ2-5): GAGVSQSPRYKVAKRGQDVALRCDPISGHVSLFWYQQALGQGPEFLTYFQNEAQLDKSGLPSDRFFAERPEGSVSTLKIQRTQQEDSAVYLCASSLVGGSWETQYFGPGTRLLVL.

As DNA, the CDR3 is TGTGCCACCAGCAGAGCATCGACAGGGGATCGAAACACCATATATTTT. Amino acids: CATSRASTGDRNTIYF. The chain combines TRBV15 with TRBJ1-3, with 8 bases fitting TRBD1. With 1 base clipped from V and 5 bases from J, the junction kept 7 bases outside the gene matches. Germline assignment: CDR1 LNHNV and CDR2 YYDKDF (reference sequence). The CDR3 sequence is 16 residues long.

This chain links TRBV7-2 with TRBJ1-3; D uncertain. The V gene lost 5 bases and the J gene lost 0 bases, with 5 bases spanning the gap. This CDR3 region has 13 residues. Germline V gives CDR1 SGHTA, CDR2 FQGNSA. CDR3 in DNA: TGTGCCAGCAGCACAGACTCTGGAAACACCATATATTTT. It is translated as CASSTDSGNTIYF.

This chain connects TRBV7-9 to TRBJ2-7, with 12 bases matching TRBD2. V lost 4 bases and J lost 2; bases outside the gene matches: 0. Germline-derived CDR1 and CDR2 are SEHNR and FQNEAQ (reference sequence). The CDR3 has 14 amino acids. The CDR3 loop reads CASSWTSGTYEQYF. In DNA form, the CDR3 reads TGTGCCAGCAGCTGGACTAGCGGGACCTACGAGCAGTACTTC.

The chain has TRBV5-4 and TRBJ2-6; 8 bases line up with TRBD1. The junction had 8 bases not matched to a gene; V was cut back by 3 bases and J by 0 bases. Germline loops: CDR1 SGHNT, CDR2 YYREEE (reference sequence). This CDR3 has 18 residues. The CDR3 spells CASSSLGQVSSGANVLTF. The DNA for the CDR3 is TGTGCCAGCAGCTCCTTGGGACAGGTATCCTCTGGGGCCAACGTCCTGACTTTC.

V gene TRBV6-1 combines with J gene TRBJ1-6; tentatively, D is TRBD1 (5 bases). V was cut by 6 bases and J by 11 bases, with 11 bases left in between. This CDR3 region has 12 residues. The germline gives CDR1 MNHNS, CDR2 SASEGT. This CDR3 is CASRAQEPPLHF. The CDR3, as DNA: TGTGCCAGCAGAGCACAGGAGCCACCCCTCCACTTT.

The chain recombines TRBV13 with TRBJ2-2; D gene uncertain. The CDR3 contains 13 residues. Trimming removed 5 bases at V and 6 bases at J, with 10 bases between. The germline gives CDR1 PRHDT, CDR2 FYEKMQ (reference sequence). CDR3 nucleotide sequence: TGTGCCAGCAGCCCTCAGCGTGCCGGGGAGCTGTTTTTT. This gives the protein CASSPQRAGELFF.

This chain links TRBV13 with TRBJ2-1; tentative D call: TRBD2 (6 bases). The CDR3 runs to 16 residues. Germline V gene data show CDR1 as PRHDT and CDR2 as FYEKMQ (reference sequence). Trimming shortened V by 4 bases and J by 3 bases, and 16 bases separated the two germline ends. DNA of the CDR3: TGTGCCAGCAGCTCCGAGACTAGATCGAACTACAATGAGCAGTTCTTC. The encoded protein is CASSSETRSNYNEQFF.

This sequence joins TRBV7-2 and TRBJ1-2; D is ambiguous. The CDR3 is 13 amino acids. The V end lost 1 base, the J end lost 4 bases, and 7 bases lay between the germline ends. Germline V lookup: CDR1 SGHTA, CDR2 FQGNSA. CDR3 nucleotides: TGTGCCAGCAGCTTAGACCCCCGCTATGGCTACACCTTC. This encodes CASSLDPRYGYTF.

The rearrangement joins TRBV5-4 to TRBJ1-1; D call uncertain. Germline V lookup: CDR1 SGHNT, CDR2 YYREEE (reference sequence). The CDR3 extends over 14 amino acids. Deletions cut 0 bases from V and 1 base from J, with 7 bases between. CDR3 in DNA: TGTGCCAGCAGCTTGGCAAGAGAGAACACTGAAGCTTTCTTT. It yields the protein CASSLARENTEAFF.

J is TRBJ2-1 and V is TRBV20-1, with D possibly matching TRBD1 (6 bases). The CDR3 loop spans 11 amino acids. Looked up from germline, CDR1 is DFQATT and CDR2 is SNEGSKA (reference sequence). Trimming cost V 1 base and J 9 bases, with 7 bases left between them. The CDR3, as DNA: TGCAGTGCTAGAGGACAGGCTGAGCAGTTCTTC. Translating gives CSARGQAEQFF.

V usage is TRBV19 and J usage is TRBJ1-2; TRBD1 agrees at 7 bases. V was clipped by 7 bases and J by 2 bases; unmatched bases: 7. Looked up from germline, CDR1 is LNHDA and CDR2 is SQIVND (reference sequence). The CDR3 length is 14 residues. The CDR3, as DNA: TGTGCCAGTATGGGACAGCGGTTCAACTATGGCTACACCTTC. Translated: CASMGQRFNYGYTF.

The V call is TRBV19, the J call TRBJ2-6; 7 bases fit TRBD1. V shed 3 bases and J 2 bases; nucleotides not matched to a gene: 4. From germline, CDR1 is LNHDA and CDR2 SQIVND (reference sequence). This CDR3 region has 16 residues. Here the CDR3 reads CASSIRQGAGANVLTF. CDR3 coding DNA: TGTGCCAGTAGTATTCGACAGGGTGCTGGGGCCAACGTCCTGACTTTC.

The V and J genes are TRBV7-9 and TRBJ2-3; D may match TRBD1 or TRBD2 (5 bases each). With 5 bases removed from V and 1 base from J, the gap between germline ends came to 13 bases. CDR3 size: 15 residues. Germline V gene sequence: CDR1 SEHNR, CDR2 FQNEAQ (reference sequence). For the CDR3, the DNA is TGTGCCAGCAGCGTCGGACTGGGGGGCACAGATACGCAGTATTTT. Encoded protein: CASSVGLGGTDTQYF.

This chain links TRBV11-3 with TRBJ1-2; the D gene is possibly TRBD1 (5 bases). CDR1 is SGHNT, CDR2 YENEEA, per germline. Trimming removed 0 bases from V and 0 bases from J, with 14 bases in between. The CDR3 contains 17 residues. The CDR3 bases are TGTGCCAGCAGCTTAGACACTCGGTCCAGGGCTAACTATGGCTACACCTTC. Protein: CASSLDTRSRANYGYTF.

The genes are TRBV29-1 and TRBJ2-2; 12 bases map to TRBD1. CDR3 length: 15 amino acids. Germline values: CDR1 SQVTM, CDR2 ANQGSEA. The V segment lost 2 bases and the J segment 4 bases; nucleotides outside the gene matches: 2. The CDR3 DNA follows: TGCAGCGTTGAATTGGGACAGGGGGCCACCGGGGAGCTGTTTTTT. Its protein product is CSVELGQGATGELFF.

This rearrangement joins TRBV27 to TRBJ2-3; tentatively, D is TRBD1 or TRBD2 (5 bases each). The CDR3 has 14 amino acids. V lost 4 bases, J lost 8 bases, and 16 bases lay in between. Germline CDR1 is MNHEY and CDR2 is SMNVEV (reference sequence). The CDR3 protein is CASSSPGTSVTQYF. In DNA form, the CDR3 reads TGTGCCAGCAGTTCCCCCGGGACCTCAGTTACGCAGTATTTT.

This rearrangement joins TRBV7-2 to TRBJ2-5; 7 nucleotides agree with TRBD1. V trimming: 5 bases; J trimming: 2 bases; junction bases outside the gene matches: 11. Germline V gene sequence: CDR1 SGHTA, CDR2 FQGNSA. This CDR3 region has 16 residues. CDR3: CASSKPQGFIQETQYF. The CDR3 DNA follows: TGTGCCAGCAGCAAACCACAGGGGTTCATTCAAGAGACCCAGTACTTC.

The CDR3, as DNA: TGTGCCAGCAGCTTGCTAGCGGGGGGGTACAATGAGCAGTTCTTC. It yields the protein CASSLLAGGYNEQFF. The chain uses TRBV11-3 and TRBJ2-1, with 12 bases matching TRBD2. J gave up 4 bases and V 3 bases, and 1 base lay outside the gene matches. Germline CDR1 is SGHNT and CDR2 is YENEEA. There are 15 residues in the CDR3.

The rearrangement uses TRBV7-9 and TRBJ1-5; the D gene is possibly TRBD1 (6 bases). Trimming left V 10 bases short and J 5 bases short, with 12 bases between. This CDR3 has 12 residues. Germline V gene data show CDR1 as SEHNR and CDR2 as FQNEAQ (reference sequence). The CDR3, as DNA: TGTGCCACCACGGACAGCCATCAGCCCCAGCATTTT. Amino acid sequence: CATTDSHQPQHF.

CDR3 sequence (DNA): TGTGCCAGCAGCCCCGGGGACACCACAGATACGCAGTATTTT. Translation gives CASSPGDTTDTQYF. The V call is TRBV7-2, the J call TRBJ2-3; TRBD1 is a possible D gene (6 bases). CDR3 size: 14 residues. Per the germline V gene, CDR1 is SGHTA and CDR2 is FQGNSA. V lost 5 bases to trimming and J lost 2 bases, with 11 bases between them.

The chain combines TRBV9 with TRBJ2-2; a weak D match, TRBD2 (5 bases). V was pared by 0 bases and J by 5 bases, with 8 bases between. This CDR3 has 14 amino acids. CDR1 SGDLS and CDR2 YYNGEE come from the germline V gene. The CDR3 here is CASSVATGTGELFF. Written as DNA, the CDR3 is TGTGCCAGCAGCGTAGCTACGGGGACCGGGGAGCTGTTTTTT.

V usage is TRBV6-6 and J usage is TRBJ1-6; no firm D call. The ends were cut back, 0 bases at V and 10 bases at J, with 10 bases in the middle. The germline V gene encodes CDR1 MNHNY and CDR2 SVGAGI (reference sequence). The CDR3 runs to 14 residues. The CDR3 here is CASSYSKGWSPLHF. CDR3 in DNA: TGTGCCAGCAGTTACTCGAAGGGTTGGTCACCCCTCCACTTT.

This chain joins TRBV7-9 and TRBJ1-1, with D unclear. The germline gives CDR1 SEHNR, CDR2 FQNEAQ (reference sequence). The V and J ends lost 1 base and 3 bases respectively, with 9 bases between them. The CDR3 contains 14 residues. The CDR3 reads CASSLGAEDTEAFF. In DNA form, the CDR3 reads TGTGCCAGCAGCTTAGGAGCAGAGGACACTGAAGCTTTCTTT.